The next 15 T cell receptor beta chains were all read from a single sample in a study of T-cell reconstitution after alpha-beta-depleted transplantation in children. Unique molecular identifiers were incorporated into the prepared TCRbeta library. Using its own MiXCR run on the PCR reads, TCRdb lists one record per CDR3 protein. The repertoire has just over 200,000 distinct CDR3 sequences, 7% to 9% of them found once; the top ten carry 35% to 45%. Material: PBMCs, mostly from graft donor cells, obtained 360 days after TCRalphabeta/CD19-depleted stem cell transplant. These receptors all stem from a male patient aged 2-15 years who had a stem cell transplant for acute myeloid leukemia, so the T cells may come from the graft donor.

Here the CDR3 DNA reads TGTGCCAGCAGCTACCTCAGTCATGTTGCAACTAATGAAAAACTGTTTTTT. This encodes CASSYLSHVATNEKLFF. This rearrangement joins TRBV5-6 to TRBJ1-4; unclear D gene. The CDR3 has 17 amino acids. The germline CDR1 and CDR2 sequences are SGHDT and YYEEEE. Deletions cut 3 bases from V and 0 bases from J, with 15 bases between.

The table lists this clonotype with a few counts. V gene TRBV11-2 combines with J gene TRBJ2-7, with D possibly called TRBD1 or TRBD2 (5 bases each). Germline CDR1 and CDR2: SGHAT and FQNNGV. This CDR3 contains 14 residues. V was pared by 4 bases and J by 3 bases, with 13 bases between. The CDR3, as DNA: TGTGCCAGCAGCTCCCTTCGTGGGGGCTACGAGCAGTACTTC. It translates to CASSSLRGGYEQYF.

This clonotype was seen at least ten times. The chain is built from TRBV11-1 and TRBJ2-1; TRBD2 is a possible D gene (5 bases). The CDR3 length is 13 residues. In germline, CDR1 is SGHAT, CDR2 FQDESV (reference sequence). Trimming removed 0 bases from V and 9 bases from J, with 9 bases in between. CDR3: CASSLAGGGEQFF. The CDR3, as DNA: TGTGCCAGCAGCTTAGCGGGTGGAGGTGAGCAGTTCTTC. The variable domain in full, with the rest retrieved from reference TRBV11-1 and TRBJ2-1, is EAEVAQSPRYKITEKSQAVAFWCDPISGHATLYWYRQILGQGPELLVQFQDESVVDDSQLPKDRFSAERLKGVDSTLKIQPAELGDSAMYLCASSLAGGGEQFFGPGTRLTVL.

This clonotype has ten or more counts. The chain links TRBV6-5 to TRBJ1-5, with a weak D call TRBD1 (5 bases). V dropped 0 bases and J dropped 9 bases, with 15 bases sitting between them. Looked up from germline, CDR1 is MNHEY and CDR2 is SVGAGI. This CDR3 has 15 amino acids. Here the CDR3 reads CASSYSWGPTGPQHF. The CDR3, as DNA: TGTGCCAGCAGTTACTCGTGGGGACCTACAGGGCCCCAGCATTTT.

The chain is built from TRBV2 and TRBJ2-2, with 12 bases lining up with TRBD2. CDR3 size: 18 residues. V dropped 4 bases and J dropped 4; count of bases not matched to a gene: 10. CDR1 and CDR2 (germline): SNHLY, FYNNEI. The CDR3 DNA sequence: TGTGCCAGCAGTGTGTCTAGCGGGAGGGCCCGTGTCACCGGGGAGCTGTTTTTT. It yields the protein CASSVSSGRARVTGELFF.

The table lists this clonotype with a few counts. The V call is TRBV28, the J call TRBJ2-2; 12 bases line up with TRBD2. Germline V gene lookup returns CDR1 MDHEN and CDR2 SYDVKM. V gave up 7 bases and J gave up 2 bases; unmatched junction bases: 8. The CDR3 sequence is 17 residues long. The CDR3 sequence: CASILLAGGPNTGELFF. CDR3 bases: TGTGCCAGCATCTTACTAGCGGGGGGTCCCAACACCGGGGAGCTGTTTTTT. The complete variable domain, with remaining parts taken from reference TRBV28 and TRBJ2-2, reads DVKVTQSSRYLVKRTGEKVFLECVQDMDHENMFWYRQDPGLGLRLIYFSYDVKMKEKGDIPEGYSVSREKKERFSLILESASTNQTSMYLCASILLAGGPNTGELFFGEGSRLTVL.

The chain recombines TRBV29-1 with TRBJ1-3; perhaps TRBD1 as D (5 bases). V lost 0 bases and J 0 bases, leaving 9 bases between the germline ends. Germline V lookup: CDR1 SQVTM, CDR2 ANQGSEA. CDR3 length: 15 amino acids. The CDR3 nucleotides read TGCAGCGTTGAAGACCCCAGGGTCTCTGGAAACACCATATATTTT. It codes for CSVEDPRVSGNTIYF.

The chain joins TRBV15 to TRBJ1-2, with 9 bases lining up with TRBD1. Germline CDR1 reads LNHNV; CDR2 reads YYDKDF (reference sequence). CDR3 length: 15 residues. Germline trimming cut 5 bases from V and 2 bases from J; bases unmatched to any gene: 6. CDR3 in DNA: TGTGCCACCAGCTACCCCGGGACAGGGAACTATGGCTACACCTTC. This encodes CATSYPGTGNYGYTF.

This clonotype has at least ten counts. The junction shows a germline mismatch at one end, possibly a read error. The gene calls are TRBV2 and TRBJ1-1, with D possibly matching TRBD1 (5 bases). Germline V CDR1 and CDR2: SNHLY, FYNNEI. The CDR3 covers 15 residues. In nucleotides, the CDR3 is TGTGCCAGCACCATAAGCCGGGGGTTGAACGCTGAAGCTTTCTTT. Translated: CASTISRGLNAEAFF. Full variable domain (missing parts from reference TRBV2 and TRBJ1-1): EPEVTQTPSHQVTQMGQEVILRCVPISNHLYFYWYRQILGQKVEFLVSFYNNEISEKSEIFDDQFSVERPDGSNFTLKIRSTKLEDSAMYFCASTISRGLNAEAFFGQGTRLTVV.

Ten or more counts support this clonotype. The V and J genes are TRBV2 and TRBJ2-3; TRBD1 might be the D (5 bases). V shed 8 bases and J shed 4 bases, with 10 bases lying between them. Per germline, CDR1 SNHLY and CDR2 FYNNEI. The CDR3 spans 12 residues. As DNA, the CDR3 is TGTGCCAGCCAGGGTGTGGCAGATACGCAGTATTTT. Protein product: CASQGVADTQYF. The whole variable domain, filled in from reference TRBV2 and TRBJ2-3, reads EPEVTQTPSHQVTQMGQEVILRCVPISNHLYFYWYRQILGQKVEFLVSFYNNEISEKSEIFDDQFSVERPDGSNFTLKIRSTKLEDSAMYFCASQGVADTQYFGPGTRLTVL.

This chain links TRBV7-2 with TRBJ2-1; 8 bases agree with TRBD2. J was trimmed by 6 bases and V by 1 base; bases with no gene match: 8. Germline-derived CDR1 and CDR2 are SGHTA and FQGNSA. The CDR3 is 16 residues long. CDR3: CASSLVAGTRFNEQFF. CDR3 DNA sequence: TGTGCCAGCAGCTTAGTCGCCGGGACTAGGTTCAATGAGCAGTTCTTC.

This clonotype was detected ten times or more. The chain uses TRBV6-1 and TRBJ2-2; D is undetermined. Germline V gene sequence: CDR1 MNHNS, CDR2 SASEGT. This CDR3 is built from 12 residues. V lost 8 bases, J lost 7 bases, and 11 bases lay in between. CDR3 loop: CASGPCVGELFF. CDR3 DNA: TGTGCCAGCGGACCATGCGTCGGGGAGCTGTTTTTT.

This chain links TRBV4-3 with TRBJ2-7; D not certain. The CDR3 spans 14 residues. Trimming pared 2 bases from V and 6 bases from J, leaving 14 bases between. Germline CDR1 is LGHNA and CDR2 is YSLEER. CDR3 nucleotides: TGCGCCAGCAGCCAACAAAGTCGGCTCGGCGAGCAGTACTTC. Protein sequence: CASSQQSRLGEQYF.

Ten or more counts support this clonotype. The chain recombines TRBV10-3 with TRBJ1-1; 7 nucleotides agree with TRBD1. From germline, CDR1 is ENHRY and CDR2 SYGVKD. This CDR3 is built from 13 residues. V shed 7 bases, J shed 3 bases, and the junction held 5 bases outside the gene matches. CDR3: CAINRQGHTEAFF. Here the CDR3 DNA reads TGTGCCATCAACAGACAGGGACACACTGAAGCTTTCTTT.

This clonotype was recorded at least ten times. The chain links TRBV5-6 to TRBJ1-4; perhaps TRBD1 as D (5 bases). CDR3 size: 14 residues. Germline CDR1 reads SGHDT; CDR2 reads YYEEEE. Trimming removed 4 bases at V and 3 bases at J, with 10 bases between. CDR3 nucleotides: TGTGCCAGCAGCCCCGGGGCGGCTAATGAAAAACTGTTTTTT. It is translated as CASSPGAANEKLFF. The full variable domain, completed using reference TRBV5-6 and TRBJ1-4, is DAGVTQSPTHLIKTRGQQVTLRCSPKSGHDTVSWYQQALGQGPQFIFQYYEEEERQRGNFPDRFSGHQFPNYSSELNVNALLLGDSALYLCASSPGAANEKLFFGSGTQLSVL.